Listed here are 5 T cell receptor beta chains from one sample, sequenced in a study of cytomegalovirus exposure and HLA in healthy donors. PCR employed 60 Vbeta and 13 Jbeta primers. TCRdb keeps only in-frame clones here, not all; method: immunoSEQ multiplex PCR. The data show under 200,000 clones, with approximately 88% seen just once and about 0.24% held by the top ten. The specimen was PBMCs. These receptor sequences come from a boy between 5 and 17 years old in good health and CMV-seronegative.

The chain is built from TRBV23-1 and TRBJ2-7; no clear D. TRBV23-1 is marked as an open reading frame, function uncertain. Trimming shortened V by 0 bases and J by 5 bases, and 5 bases separated the two germline ends. CDR3 length: 12 residues. CDR3 amino acids: CASSQSTNEQYF. The CDR3 bases are TGCGCCAGCAGTCAATCTACTAACGAGCAGTACTTC.

Concerning this clone: The sample holds other DNA sequences that translate to the same CDR3. The chain has TRBV28 and TRBJ1-1; D is unresolved. CDR1 and CDR2 (germline): MDHEN, SYDVKM. The V gene lost 3 bases and the J gene lost 1 base, with 3 bases spanning the gap. This CDR3 spans 12 amino acids. CDR3 nucleotide sequence: TGTGCCAGCAGTTTGAGGAACACTGAAGCTTTCTTT. Its translation is CASSLRNTEAFF.

The rearrangement joins TRBV5-1 to TRBJ2-5; TRBD1 matches at 9 bases. Gene TRBJ2-7 matches the end of the DNA better, so the J call may be wrong. The CDR3 is 14 residues long. Germline assignment: CDR1 SGHRS and CDR2 YFSETQ. The CDR3 region is CASSWTGATDEQYF. CDR3 nucleotides: TGCGCCAGCAGCTGGACAGGGGCCACGGACGAGCAGTACTTC.

J is TRBJ2-5 and V is TRBV18; TRBD2 aligns across 11 bases. The CDR3 is 16 residues long. Germline assignment: CDR1 KGHSH and CDR2 LQKENI. V lost 4 bases to trimming and J lost 2 bases; unmatched junction nucleotides: 6. CDR3 DNA: TGTGCCAGCTCACGGCGACTAGCGGGGTTACAAGAGACCCAGTACTTC. Its translation is CASSRRLAGLQETQYF.

This chain links TRBV5-4 with TRBJ2-2; D might be TRBD1 (6 bases). This CDR3 comprises 16 residues. V was cut by 4 bases and J by 4 bases, with 17 bases left in between. Germline lookup yields CDR1 SGHNT and CDR2 YYREEE (reference sequence). CDR3 nucleotide sequence: TGTGCCAGCAGCCCCTCTGTAGGGGGACCCACCGGGGAGCTGTTTTTT. Its protein is CASSPSVGGPTGELFF.